This passage covers 11 T cell receptor beta chains from one sample sequenced in a study of T cell responses to AZD1222 COVID-19 vaccine. Sequenced by immunoSEQ multiplex PCR; TCRdb stores in-frame clones only, minus some. Among some 100,000 clones listed, 85% to 90% were seen once. The specimen comprised peripheral blood, sampled on day 0 of AZD1222 vaccination. These receptors originate from an adult in good health.

The J gene is TRBJ2-1, the V gene TRBV3-1 (or the pseudogene TRBV3-2), with D possibly being TRBD2 (6 bases). CDR3 length: 15 residues. With 3 bases removed from V and 4 bases from J, the gap between germline ends came to 13 bases. Germline CDR1 reads LGHDT; CDR2 reads YNNKEL (reference sequence). The CDR3 spells CASSQARAGYNEQFF. The CDR3 bases are TGTGCCAGCAGCCAGGCCCGGGCGGGGTACAATGAGCAGTTCTTC.

J is TRBJ2-3 and V is TRBV7-9; D unclear. The germline gives CDR1 SEHNR, CDR2 FQNEAQ (reference sequence). The CDR3 covers 15 residues. V was clipped by 3 bases and J by 1 base, with 11 bases between them. CDR3 DNA: TGTGCCAGCAGCTTGGGGTCGTTCGGCACAGATACGCAGTATTTT. It encodes CASSLGSFGTDTQYF.

V and J are TRBV3-1 (or the pseudogene TRBV3-2) and TRBJ2-3, with TRBD2 identical over 9 bases. CDR1 and CDR2 from the germline V gene are LGHDT and YNNKEL (reference sequence). V gave up 0 bases and J gave up 5 bases; unmatched junction bases: 6. CDR3 length equals 16 residues. CDR3 in amino acids: CASSQEVSTSGDTQYF. CDR3 nucleotide sequence: TGTGCCAGCAGCCAAGAGGTGTCGACTAGCGGAGATACGCAGTATTTT.

The chain couples TRBV3-1 (or the pseudogene TRBV3-2) to TRBJ2-2, with 7 bases aligning to TRBD1. Germline V CDR1 and CDR2: LGHDT, YNNKEL (reference sequence). V lost 1 base to trimming and J lost 7 bases; unmatched junction nucleotides: 3. CDR3 length: 14 residues. The CDR3 loop is CASSQGGGLGELFF. In nucleotides, the CDR3 is TGTGCCAGCAGCCAAGGAGGGGGCCTCGGGGAGCTGTTTTTT.

V usage is TRBV19 and J usage is TRBJ2-5, with 9 positions matching TRBD2. CDR3 size: 17 residues. The V and J ends lost 4 bases and 5 bases, in that order; junction bases with no gene match: 14. Germline V lookup: CDR1 LNHDA, CDR2 SQIVND (reference sequence). The CDR3 nucleotides read TGTGCCAGTAGTACCTCGGGTAGCGGGGGCCTCGCGGAGACCCAGTACTTC. Protein: CASSTSGSGGLAETQYF.

CDR3: CASSLDGSGNTIYF. CDR3 sequence (DNA): TGTGCCAGCAGCTTAGATGGGTCCGGAAACACCATATATTTT. This chain uses TRBV7-2 with TRBJ1-3, with no clear D. The CDR3 sequence is 14 residues long. The germline CDR1 and CDR2 sequences are SGHTA and FQGNSA. V was trimmed by 1 base and J by 4 bases, leaving 8 bases between them.

This chain connects TRBV3-1 (or the pseudogene TRBV3-2) to TRBJ1-6; TRBD1 aligns across 8 bases. The germline gives CDR1 LGHDT, CDR2 YNNKEL (reference sequence). The trim removed 3 bases at V and 9 bases at J, leaving 13 bases unmatched. This CDR3 is 17 amino acids long. The CDR3 spells CASSQLGQGRIVSPLHF. In DNA form, the CDR3 reads TGTGCCAGCAGCCAGCTAGGACAGGGTCGGATAGTTTCACCCCTCCACTTT.

The chain links TRBV2 to TRBJ1-5; D call uncertain. The CDR3 length is 14 residues. Germline values: CDR1 SNHLY, CDR2 FYNNEI. With 8 bases removed from V and 0 bases from J, the gap between germline ends came to 11 bases. The CDR3 protein is CASLERYSNQPQHF. CDR3 in DNA: TGTGCCAGCCTCGAGAGGTATAGCAATCAGCCCCAGCATTTT.

The chain uses TRBV30 and TRBJ2-7; a weak D match, TRBD1 (6 bases). This CDR3 region has 12 residues. V was pared by 0 bases and J by 7 bases, with 10 bases between. Germline values: CDR1 GTSNPN, CDR2 SVGIG (reference sequence). The CDR3 region is CAWSVRGGEQYF. The CDR3 DNA follows: TGTGCCTGGAGTGTACGAGGGGGAGAGCAGTACTTC.

This chain uses TRBV27 with TRBJ1-2, with 7 nucleotides matching TRBD1. V was clipped by 5 bases and J by 3 bases; unmatched bases: 9. The CDR3 is made up of 15 amino acids. Germline V CDR1 and CDR2: MNHEY, SMNVEV (reference sequence). For the CDR3, the DNA is TGTGCCAGCAGTATGACAGGGAAGAATCACTATGGCTACACCTTC. Its translation: CASSMTGKNHYGYTF.

The chain joins TRBV5-1 to TRBJ1-1; TRBD1 matches 9 bases. The germline V gene encodes CDR1 SGHRS and CDR2 YFSETQ. V was pared by 0 bases and J by 7 bases, with 10 bases of the junction left unmatched. This CDR3 has 16 residues. CDR3 protein: CASSLALDRGINEAFF. The CDR3 coding sequence is TGCGCCAGCAGCTTGGCCCTAGACAGGGGGATCAATGAAGCTTTCTTT.